The entry below describes one T cell receptor (beta chain). Antigen: not known. This sample's treatment: around 19 received Ad26.COV2.S at low or high dose, single or two shots; several received placebo; per-sample allocation not given. Collection of samples fell on day 63 after the first vaccine or placebo injection. An 18-55-year-old adult in Boston served as donor. An Ad26 vector was used to express Wuhan-strain SARS-CoV-2 spike as the vaccine. Clones were sequenced by immunoSEQ multiplex PCR, and TCRdb holds only the in-frame ones, with some missing. The sample lists about 680,000 clones; roughly nine tenths were seen once. This record belongs to a study of Ad26.COV2.S vaccination and SARS-CoV-2 variants. The CDR3 length is 15 residues. Losses at the gene ends were 1 base for V and 2 bases for J; bases not matched to a gene: 5. From germline, CDR1 is LGHDT and CDR2 YNNKEL (reference sequence). Study-wide results and caveats: Vaccinees displayed broader spike-specific TCR repertoires than placebo recipients. Across vaccine and placebo recipients, the breadth of non-spike TCRs was similar.

This chain connects TRBV3-1 (or the pseudogene TRBV3-2) to TRBJ2-7, with 7 bases that match TRBD2. Sequences were derived from peripheral blood, sampled in a trial of Ad26.COV2.S vaccine versus placebo. The receptor was derived from a person aged 18 to 65 who received the Ad26.COV2.S COVID-19 vaccine or a placebo. In nucleotides, the CDR3 is TGTGCCAGCAGCCAAGCTGGACGGGGGGCCTACGAGCAGTACTTC. Its translation is CASSQAGRGAYEQYF.